This TCR beta chain was sequenced for a study of beta chain features in type 1 diabetes (dated by TCRdb to the late 2010s). Regarding the study in general: No differences in mean age, gender distribution, total cell number or subset yield were found between patients and healthy donors. Regulatory and stem cell-like memory subsets were isolated from only 8 patients and roughly eight healthy donors, whereas naive and central memory subsets came from all 30 or so donors. A total of 85 million to 110 million sorted cells were examined across all samples, and RNA yield correlated strongly with the number of cells per subset. In the study, TCRB repertoires of sorted circulating CD4+ T cell subsets from recently diagnosed type 1 diabetes patients were compared with those of matched healthy donors. Broad study findings and their caveats: Type 1 diabetes patients showed a moderate but significant shortening of TCRB CDR3 length in all four CD4+ subsets. At VDJ recombination sites, type 1 diabetes patients had fewer insertions and more deleted nucleotides, which implies abnormalities in thymic rearrangement. Naive, central memory and regulatory TCRB repertoires appeared to be more similar among patients than among healthy donors. Because cDNA was sequenced instead of genomic DNA, highly expressing activated cells could be over-represented, though the groups showed no difference in activation or CD3 levels. PCR may preferentially amplify shorter templates, but because patient and control samples were amplified and corrected together, any resulting skew would affect both groups equally. HLA sub-analyses involved small numbers of individuals, so any influence of HLA type on TCRB rearrangement remained unresolved.

Each donor gave one peripheral blood draw, about 110 mL on average, collected into heparinised tubes. Using a panel that included CD45RO, CCR7, CD25, CD127, CD95 and CD27, naive, central memory, regulatory and stem cell-like memory CD4+ T cells were sorted on a BD FACSAria II. All sorted populations exceeded 98% purity. PBMCs were isolated immediately by Lymphoprep density gradient centrifugation and stained directly without culture. Samples were stained and sorted in pairs, with one healthy donor and one patient per experiment, so that batch effects were minimized. Points on this clone: Its antigen target is currently unknown. The sample holds no much larger clone one base away, and base qualities are not on file.

All of the isolated RNA was reverse transcribed with the High Capacity cDNA Reverse Transcription Kit, so expressed TCRB transcripts were sequenced. Deep immunoSEQ sequencing was applied to naive, central memory and regulatory T cell samples, giving an average of about 3.4 million total reads per sample. Sorted cells were lysed in RLT buffer and RNA was extracted with DNase-treated RNeasy Micro or Mini kits, depending on cell number. To prevent cross-contamination, each cell subset was processed individually, whereas patient and healthy donor samples were processed jointly. TCRB sequences were amplified from cDNA with the immunoSEQ multiplex PCR, producing 87-bp fragments spanning the CDR3 region. Sequencing of the amplicons was done on the Illumina HiSeq platform. On the study's bioinformatics: PCR bias was computationally corrected using synthetic template baselines, reads within Hamming distance 2 were collapsed, and singletons that could not be merged were discarded. Reads were aligned to IMGT to assign V, D and J genes, CDR3 length, and insertions or deletions at six rearrangement sites. Within each subset, clonotype counts were normalized to sorted cell number, after which true diversity and Gini coefficients were computed with the tcR R package. The overlap coefficient, calculated on TCRB nucleotide sequences, was used to measure repertoire sharing. Out-of-frame TCRB sequences from naive cells were analyzed to stand in for the pre-selection repertoire. The source is immuneACCESS, and TCRdb retained only in-frame sequences with V and J called. Part of the clones is not carried over; for the studies checked, unresolved V genes explain less than half of this, and the remainder is unexplained. V and J calls and clone size are given by that table; D and trimming were obtained from the DNA. The sample yields fewer than 300,000 clones; about a fifth were counted once. The biggest ten clones account for about 0.027% of the sample.

This clonotype originated in a woman in her thirties or forties with type 1 diabetes. The sequenced sample consisted of naive CD4+ T cells from blood. The sample's cell subset or site, from its label and the paper: true naive CD4+ T cells.

The CDR3 in this case is CASSSGTSGYEQYF. The sequenced DNA: TGTGCCAGCAGTTCCGGGACTAGCGGTTACGAGCAGTACTTC. The V and J segments used are TRBV7-6 and TRBJ2-7; 11 middle bases align to TRBD2. The CDR3 measures 14 amino acids from cysteine to phenylalanine. CDR3 DNA is the only sequence kept; it has 42 bases, read in frame from the first base. For this chain, trimming is 6 bases at the V end and 4 bases at the J end, and the number of junction bases without a gene match is 5. According to the germline V gene, CDR1 reads SGHVS and CDR2 reads FNYEAQ.